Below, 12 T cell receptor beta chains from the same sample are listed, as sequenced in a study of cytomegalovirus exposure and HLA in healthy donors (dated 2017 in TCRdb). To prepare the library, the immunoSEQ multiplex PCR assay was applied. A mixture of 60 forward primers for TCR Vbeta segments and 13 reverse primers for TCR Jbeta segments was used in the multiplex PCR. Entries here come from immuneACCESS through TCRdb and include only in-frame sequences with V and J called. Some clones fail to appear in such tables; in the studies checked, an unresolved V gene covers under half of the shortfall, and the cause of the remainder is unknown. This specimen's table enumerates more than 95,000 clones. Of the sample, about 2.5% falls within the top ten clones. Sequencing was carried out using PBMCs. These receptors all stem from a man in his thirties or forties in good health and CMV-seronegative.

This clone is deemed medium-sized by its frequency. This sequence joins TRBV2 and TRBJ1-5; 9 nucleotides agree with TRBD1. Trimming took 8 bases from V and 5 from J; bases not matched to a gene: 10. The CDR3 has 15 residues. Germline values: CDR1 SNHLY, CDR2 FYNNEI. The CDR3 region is CASDGTGPRYQPQHF. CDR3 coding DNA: TGTGCCAGCGATGGGACAGGGCCAAGATATCAGCCCCAGCATTTT. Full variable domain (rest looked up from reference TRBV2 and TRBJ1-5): EPEVTQTPSHQVTQMGQEVILRCVPISNHLYFYWYRQILGQKVEFLVSFYNNEISEKSEIFDDQFSVERPDGSNFTLKIRSTKLEDSAMYFCASDGTGPRYQPQHFGDGTRLSIL.

The CDR3 loop reads CASSLYMRGLNSPLHF. The CDR3 nucleotides are TGTGCCAGCAGCTTGTATATGCGGGGTCTTAATTCACCCCTCCACTTT. The V gene is TRBV5-4, the J gene TRBJ1-6; D call uncertain. Trimming removed 1 base from V and 6 bases from J, with 14 bases in between. The CDR3 has 16 amino acids. From germline, CDR1 is SGHNT and CDR2 YYREEE (reference sequence). The variable domain in full, completed from reference TRBV5-4 and TRBJ1-6, reads ETGVTQSPTHLIKTRGQQVTLRCSSQSGHNTVSWYQQALGQGPQFIFQYYREEENGRGNFPPRFSGLQFPNYSSELNVNALELDDSALYLCASSLYMRGLNSPLHFGNGTRLTVT.

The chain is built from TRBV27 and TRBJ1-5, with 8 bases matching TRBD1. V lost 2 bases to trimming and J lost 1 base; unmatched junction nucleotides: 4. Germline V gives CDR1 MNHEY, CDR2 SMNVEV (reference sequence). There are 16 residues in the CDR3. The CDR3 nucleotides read TGTGCCAGCAGTTTAAGGCAGGGGGCAAGCAATCAGCCCCAGCATTTT. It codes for CASSLRQGASNQPQHF.

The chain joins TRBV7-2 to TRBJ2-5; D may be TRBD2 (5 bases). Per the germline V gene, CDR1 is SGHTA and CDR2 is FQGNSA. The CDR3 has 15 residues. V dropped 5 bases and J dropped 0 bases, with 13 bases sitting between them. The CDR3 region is CASSPGGLYQETQYF. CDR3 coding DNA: TGTGCCAGCAGCCCCGGCGGGCTGTACCAAGAGACCCAGTACTTC.

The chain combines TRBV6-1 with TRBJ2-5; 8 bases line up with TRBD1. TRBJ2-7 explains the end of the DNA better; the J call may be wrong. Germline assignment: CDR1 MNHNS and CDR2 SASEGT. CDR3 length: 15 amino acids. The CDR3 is CASSGQGSPSYEQYF. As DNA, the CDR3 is TGTGCCAGCAGTGGACAGGGGAGCCCTTCCTACGAGCAGTACTTC.

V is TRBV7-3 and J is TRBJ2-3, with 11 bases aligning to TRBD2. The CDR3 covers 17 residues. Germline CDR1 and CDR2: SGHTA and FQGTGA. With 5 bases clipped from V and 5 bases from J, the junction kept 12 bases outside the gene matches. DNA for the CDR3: TGTGCCAGCAGCCCCTTGGGTAGCGGGAGGGCCGAAGATACGCAGTATTTT. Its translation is CASSPLGSGRAEDTQYF.

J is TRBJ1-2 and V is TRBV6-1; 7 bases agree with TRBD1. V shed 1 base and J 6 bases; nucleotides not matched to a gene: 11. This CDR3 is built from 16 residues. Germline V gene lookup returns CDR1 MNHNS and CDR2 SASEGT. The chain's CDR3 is CASSEVRGRGLDGYTF. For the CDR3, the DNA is TGTGCCAGCAGTGAAGTGAGGGGGCGAGGCTTAGATGGCTACACCTTC.

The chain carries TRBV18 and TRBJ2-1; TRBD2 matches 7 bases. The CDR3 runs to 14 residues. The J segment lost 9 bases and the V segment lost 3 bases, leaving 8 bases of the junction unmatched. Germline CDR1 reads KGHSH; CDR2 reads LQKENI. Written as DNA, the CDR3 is TGTGCCAGCTCACCCCTAGGGGAGGGAGGTGAGCAGTTCTTC. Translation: CASSPLGEGGEQFF.

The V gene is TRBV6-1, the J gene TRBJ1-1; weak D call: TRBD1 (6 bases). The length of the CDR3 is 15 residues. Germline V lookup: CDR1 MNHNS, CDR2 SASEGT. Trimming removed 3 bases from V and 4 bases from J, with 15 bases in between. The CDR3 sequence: CASSEEGQPSTEAFF. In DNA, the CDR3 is TGTGCCAGCAGTGAGGAAGGACAGCCCTCCACTGAAGCTTTCTTT.

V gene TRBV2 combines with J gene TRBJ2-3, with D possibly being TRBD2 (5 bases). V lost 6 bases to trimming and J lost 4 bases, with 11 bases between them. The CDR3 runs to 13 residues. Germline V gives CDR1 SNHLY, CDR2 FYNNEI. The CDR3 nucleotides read TGTGCCAGCAGCGGGAATAAGGCAGATACGCAGTATTTT. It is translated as CASSGNKADTQYF.

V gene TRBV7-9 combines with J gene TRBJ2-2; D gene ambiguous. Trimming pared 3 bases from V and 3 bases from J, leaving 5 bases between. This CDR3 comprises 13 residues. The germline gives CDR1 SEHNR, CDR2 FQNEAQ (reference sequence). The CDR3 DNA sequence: TGTGCCAGCAGCTTTATAGACACCGGGGAGCTGTTTTTT. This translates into CASSFIDTGELFF.

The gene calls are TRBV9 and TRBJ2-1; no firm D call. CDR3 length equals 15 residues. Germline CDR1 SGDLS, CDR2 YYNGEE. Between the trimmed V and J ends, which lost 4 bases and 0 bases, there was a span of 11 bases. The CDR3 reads CASSPGASSYNEQFF. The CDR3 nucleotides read TGTGCCAGCAGCCCCGGCGCTAGCTCCTACAATGAGCAGTTCTTC.